Each of the 8 T cell receptor beta chains below was sequenced from the same sample in a study of OX40 agonist ivuxolimab in advanced cancers. Data came from immunoSEQ multiplex PCR; TCRdb stores just in-frame clones and leaves some out. The sample has fewer than 90,000 clones, around nine tenths seen once. Material: CD4+ or CD8+ T cells sorted from blood, obtained in a trial of the OX40 agonist ivuxolimab. Receptors were obtained from an adult with an advanced solid tumor such as melanoma, head and neck, liver or kidney cancer.

The chain recombines TRBV29-1 with TRBJ2-1, with 9 bases lining up with TRBD2. V lost 6 bases to trimming and J lost 0 bases; unmatched junction nucleotides: 3. The CDR3 runs 14 residues. The V gene's germline CDR1 is SQVTM and CDR2 ANQGSEA. The CDR3 loop is CSVGTSYSYNEQFF. The CDR3 region has the DNA TGCAGCGTAGGGACTAGCTACTCCTACAATGAGCAGTTCTTC.

The chain carries TRBV29-1 and TRBJ2-3, with D possibly called TRBD1 or TRBD2 (5 bases each). The CDR3 is 14 amino acids. The germline V gene has CDR1 SQVTM and CDR2 ANQGSEA. Between the trimmed V and J ends, which lost 3 bases and 3 bases, there was a span of 13 bases. CDR3 coding DNA: TGCAGCGTTGAGTTTGGGACGGGAACAGATACGCAGTATTTT. As protein: CSVEFGTGTDTQYF.

This chain joins TRBV5-1 and TRBJ2-2; 10 bases agree with TRBD2. V gave up 1 base and J gave up 4 bases; unmatched junction bases: 4. The V gene's germline CDR1 is SGHRS and CDR2 YFSETQ. The CDR3 is made up of 16 amino acids. CDR3 sequence: CASSLLAGVGTGELFF. For the CDR3, the DNA is TGCGCCAGCAGCTTGCTAGCGGGAGTGGGCACCGGGGAGCTGTTTTTT.

This chain uses TRBV6-1 with TRBJ1-5; D is possibly TRBD1 (5 bases). This CDR3 spans 15 amino acids. Trimming pared 6 bases from V and 1 base from J, leaving 13 bases between. CDR1 is MNHNS, CDR2 SASEGT, per germline. CDR3 protein: CASRRDLQSNQPQHF. CDR3 nucleotides: TGTGCCAGCAGGCGGGACCTTCAGAGCAATCAGCCCCAGCATTTT.

This chain connects TRBV30 to TRBJ2-7; D is possibly TRBD2 (6 bases). This CDR3 is built from 16 residues. With 2 bases removed from V and 6 bases from J, the gap between germline ends came to 23 bases. Germline-derived CDR1 and CDR2 are GTSNPN and SVGIG (reference sequence). CDR3 sequence (DNA): TGTGCCTGGAGTTCCTCCGGAATGGAGGGCCGAGGCGAGCAGTACTTC. Translation: CAWSSSGMEGRGEQYF.

The chain joins TRBV29-1 to TRBJ2-3; no definite D call. This CDR3 is 14 amino acids long. V lost 7 bases and J lost 1, with 15 bases in between. The germline V gene has CDR1 SQVTM and CDR2 ANQGSEA. The DNA of the CDR3 is TGCAGCGCGCTGAGGAGCACGGGCACAGATACGCAGTATTTT. This codes for CSALRSTGTDTQYF.

This rearrangement joins TRBV5-5 to TRBJ1-2; D call uncertain. CDR3 length: 11 amino acids. Trimming removed 2 bases from V and 4 bases from J, with 3 bases in between. Germline assignment: CDR1 SGHKS and CDR2 YYEKEE (reference sequence). CDR3 loop: CASSFLYGYTF. CDR3 nucleotides: TGTGCCAGCAGCTTCCTCTATGGCTACACCTTC. The full variable domain, its missing parts supplied by reference TRBV5-5 and TRBJ1-2, is DAGVTQSPTHLIKTRGQQVTLRCSPISGHKSVSWYQQVLGQGPQFIFQYYEKEERGRGNFPDRFSARQFPNYSSELNVNALLLGDSALYLCASSFLYGYTFGSGTRLTVV.

The chain recombines TRBV7-2 with TRBJ1-6; no definite D call. Trimming shortened V by 4 bases and J by 8 bases, and 12 bases separated the two germline ends. This CDR3 spans 14 amino acids. The germline V gene encodes CDR1 SGHTA and CDR2 FQGNSA. The CDR3 protein is CASSSSNRDSPLHF. CDR3 sequence (DNA): TGTGCCAGCAGCTCATCGAATCGAGATTCACCCCTCCACTTT.